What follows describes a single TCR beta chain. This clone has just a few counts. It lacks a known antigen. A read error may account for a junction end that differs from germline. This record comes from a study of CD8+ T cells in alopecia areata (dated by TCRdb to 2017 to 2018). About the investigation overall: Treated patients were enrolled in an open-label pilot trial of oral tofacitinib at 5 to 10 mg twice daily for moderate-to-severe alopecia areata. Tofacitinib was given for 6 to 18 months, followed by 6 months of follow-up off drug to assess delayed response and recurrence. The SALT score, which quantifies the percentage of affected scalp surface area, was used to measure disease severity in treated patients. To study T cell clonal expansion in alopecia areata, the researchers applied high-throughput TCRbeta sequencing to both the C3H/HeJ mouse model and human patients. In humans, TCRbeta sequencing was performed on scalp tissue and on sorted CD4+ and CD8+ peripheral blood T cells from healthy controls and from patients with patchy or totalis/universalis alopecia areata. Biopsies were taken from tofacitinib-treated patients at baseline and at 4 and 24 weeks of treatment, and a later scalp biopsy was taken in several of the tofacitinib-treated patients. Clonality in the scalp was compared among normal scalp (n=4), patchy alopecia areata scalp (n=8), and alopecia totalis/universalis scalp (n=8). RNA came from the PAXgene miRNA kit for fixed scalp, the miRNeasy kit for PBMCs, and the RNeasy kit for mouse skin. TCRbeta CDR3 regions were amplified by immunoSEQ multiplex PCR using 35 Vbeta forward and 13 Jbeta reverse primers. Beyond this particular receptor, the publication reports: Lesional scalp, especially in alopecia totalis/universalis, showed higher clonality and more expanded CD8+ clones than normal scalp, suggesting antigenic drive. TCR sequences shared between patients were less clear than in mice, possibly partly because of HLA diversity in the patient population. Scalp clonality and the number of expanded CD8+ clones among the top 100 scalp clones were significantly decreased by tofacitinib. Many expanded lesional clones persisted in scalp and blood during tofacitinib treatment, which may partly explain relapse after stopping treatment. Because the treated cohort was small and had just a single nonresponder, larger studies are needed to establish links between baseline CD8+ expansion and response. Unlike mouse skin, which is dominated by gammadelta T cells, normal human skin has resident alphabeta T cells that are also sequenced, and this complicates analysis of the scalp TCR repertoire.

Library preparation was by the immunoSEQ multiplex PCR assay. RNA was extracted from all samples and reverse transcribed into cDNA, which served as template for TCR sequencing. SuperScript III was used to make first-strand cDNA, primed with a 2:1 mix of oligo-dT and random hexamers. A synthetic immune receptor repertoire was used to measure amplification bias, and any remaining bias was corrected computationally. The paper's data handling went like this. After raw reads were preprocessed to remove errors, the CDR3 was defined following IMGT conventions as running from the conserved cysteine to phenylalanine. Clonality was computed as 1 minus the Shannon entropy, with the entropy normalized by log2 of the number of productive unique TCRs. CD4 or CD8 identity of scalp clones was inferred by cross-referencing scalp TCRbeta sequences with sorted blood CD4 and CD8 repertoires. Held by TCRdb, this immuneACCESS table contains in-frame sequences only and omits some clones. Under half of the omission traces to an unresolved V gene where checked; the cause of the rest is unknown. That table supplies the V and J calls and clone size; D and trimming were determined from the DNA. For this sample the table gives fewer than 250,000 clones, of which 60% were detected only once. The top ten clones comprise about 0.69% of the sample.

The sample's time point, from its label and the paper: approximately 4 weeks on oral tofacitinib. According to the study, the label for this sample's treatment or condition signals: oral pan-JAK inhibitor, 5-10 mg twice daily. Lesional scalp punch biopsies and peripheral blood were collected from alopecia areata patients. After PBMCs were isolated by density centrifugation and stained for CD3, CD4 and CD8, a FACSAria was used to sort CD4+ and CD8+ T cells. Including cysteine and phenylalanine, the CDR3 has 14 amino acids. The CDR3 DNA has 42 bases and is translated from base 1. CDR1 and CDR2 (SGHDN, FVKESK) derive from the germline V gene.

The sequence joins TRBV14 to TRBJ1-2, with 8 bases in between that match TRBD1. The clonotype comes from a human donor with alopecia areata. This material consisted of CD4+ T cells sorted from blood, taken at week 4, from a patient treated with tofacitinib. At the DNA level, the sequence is TGTGCCAGCACCCAAACAGGGGGAGGATATGGCTACACCTTC. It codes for CASTQTGGGYGYTF.